This record covers a single T cell receptor (beta chain). The antigen remains undetermined. The CDR3 has 14 residues. V shed 0 bases and J shed 1 base, with 6 bases lying between them. Germline V gives CDR1 MNHEY, CDR2 SVGEGT. Repertoires were generated with immunoSEQ multiplex PCR, while TCRdb's copy carries only in-frame clones and drops some. The sample includes under 45,000 clones, 55% to 75% of them seen just once. This sample stems from a study of vaccination effects on CD4 cells after COVID-19. The wider study: Vaccination of participants consisted of two doses of either the BNT162b2 or mRNA-1273 vaccine. Study-wide results and limits: Clones from infection and from vaccination both contracted markedly late after vaccination.

Using viral peptide pools, the ViraFEST assay grew out antigen-specific CD4+ T cells prior to sequencing. Following an approximately 9-day culture, CD4+ T cells were purified. Vaccinees lacked prior SARS-CoV-2 infection and tested negative for nucleocapsid antibodies. The researchers cultured 1.5 million to 2 million PBMC per well with approximately 11 IU/ml IL-2 and about 10 ug/ml peptides. The sequencing used CD4+ T cells from PBMCs cultured with HCoV-OC43 spike peptides, collected before COVID-19 vaccination. As for subset: HCoV-OC43 spike overlapping peptide pool stimulation. The chain has TRBV6-2 or TRBV6-3 and TRBJ1-1; D gene ambiguous. This clonotype was sampled from a human donor who received a COVID-19 vaccine. For the CDR3, the DNA is TGTGCCAGCAGTTACTCGGGAAGGAACACTGAAGCTTTCTTT. It is translated as CASSYSGRNTEAFF.